This TCR beta chain comes out of a study of blood T cells in healthy people across ages. Using a J-beta primer mix together with a sample-barcoded 5' primer, a second PCR was run for about 6 to 11 cycles. Every cDNA was tagged by a template-switch adaptor with 12 random nucleotides. TCRdb fed the 5' RACE reads into MiXCR, producing one record per CDR3 protein. This sample has around 1,600,000 distinct CDR3 sequences, with approximately 43% found just once. This clonotype was seen more than once but under ten times. This CDR3 contains 13 residues. V lost 0 bases, J lost 11 bases, and 14 bases lay in between. CDR1 is MGHRA, CDR2 YSYEKL, per germline. Extractions gave at least 5.5 micrograms of total RNA per sample.

The TCR comes from a woman younger than 30 in good health. The sequencing sample was made of blood. This rearrangement joins TRBV4-1 to TRBJ2-7; no definite D call. The CDR3 sequence is CASSQEPQDKEYF. CDR3 nucleotide sequence: TGCGCCAGCAGCCAAGAGCCGCAAGACAAAGAGTACTTC.